Listed below are T cell receptor beta chains from one sample, sequenced in a study of blood T cells in healthy people across ages. In TCRdb, the 5' RACE reads were re-called with MiXCR into one record per CDR3 protein. The table lists around 970,000 distinct CDR3 sequences, just over 50% of them singletons. Material for sequencing was blood. Receptors originate from a woman aged 55-70 years in good health. Each CDR3 is given with its conserved first and last residue. The order of the fields is CDR3 DNA, CDR3 protein, D gene, J gene, clone size, V gene. The D gene is left open where the match is weak. Clone size is shown for a subset of rows, as once, few, many or a class of expanded clone.

DNA: TGTGCCAGCAGTCCGGGGAAAGGGTTGGCGGGAGGCCGCCTCAATGAGCAGTACTTC; CDR3: CASSPGKGLAGGRLNEQYF; D: TRBD2; J: TRBJ2-7; size: .; V: TRBV12-3/TRBV12-4
DNA: TGTGCCAGCAGCCCCCAGGCAGCAACCCAAGAGACCCAGTACTTC; CDR3: CASSPQAATQETQYF; D: .; J: TRBJ2-5; size: few; V: TRBV7-7
DNA: TGTGCCTGGAGAGCTAGCGGGTCACAAGAGACCCAGTACTTC; CDR3: CAWRASGSQETQYF; D: TRBD2; J: TRBJ2-5; size: .; V: TRBV30
DNA: TGTGCCACCAGCAGAGATCGGGGCGGGATTAGAGACATTCAGTACTTC; CDR3: CATSRDRGGIRDIQYF; D: .; J: TRBJ2-4; size: few; V: TRBV15
DNA: TGTGCCAGCAGCTTAGCAAGGCCCGAAGGTGGCTATGGCTACACCTTC; CDR3: CASSLARPEGGYGYTF; D: .; J: TRBJ1-2; size: .; V: TRBV7-2
DNA: TGTGCCAGCAGACAACTAGCGGGAGTGTTTGAGCAGTTCTTC; CDR3: CASRQLAGVFEQFF; D: TRBD2; J: TRBJ2-1; size: .; V: TRBV6-5
DNA: TGTGCCAGTAGTCTCCGGTCGCGTCGGCGCAGCACAGATACGCAGTATTTT; CDR3: CASSLRSRRRSTDTQYF; D: .; J: TRBJ2-3; size: .; V: TRBV19
DNA: TGTGCCAGCAGCTTAGCCGGGGACAGGGGTAAAGGCTACACCTTC; CDR3: CASSLAGDRGKGYTF; D: TRBD1; J: TRBJ1-2; size: .; V: TRBV7-6
DNA: TGCAGTGCTAGAGCCGACCGGGATGGGCAGTTCTTC; CDR3: CSARADRDGQFF; D: .; J: TRBJ2-1; size: .; V: TRBV20-1
DNA: TGTGCCAGCAGCCCCGTAGGAGGGACTAGCGGGAGTATTAAGGAGACCCAGTACTTC; CDR3: CASSPVGGTSGSIKETQYF; D: TRBD2; J: TRBJ2-5; size: .; V: TRBV7-9
DNA: TGTGCCAGCAGTGAGCCTAGCGGGAACCGGCGGGAGTTCTTC; CDR3: CASSEPSGNRREFF; D: TRBD2; J: TRBJ2-1; size: .; V: TRBV6-1
DNA: TGTGCCAGCACCATGGCTAGCGGGGGCTACAATGAGCAGTTCTTC; CDR3: CASTMASGGYNEQFF; D: TRBD2; J: TRBJ2-1; size: .; V: TRBV27
DNA: TGCAGCGCCGACGCCGGGACAGGCCATTATAATGAGCAGTTCTTC; CDR3: CSADAGTGHYNEQFF; D: TRBD1; J: TRBJ2-1; size: .; V: TRBV29-1
DNA: TGTGCCAGCAGTTTCAGGTTCAATCAGCCCCAGCATTTT; CDR3: CASSFRFNQPQHF; D: .; J: TRBJ1-5; size: few; V: TRBV12-3/TRBV12-4